These 14 T cell receptor beta chains were all obtained from the same sample, sequenced in a study of T cells in Graves' hyperthyroidism and ophthalmopathy. Researchers amplified the TCR beta CDR3 regions from RNA transcripts. The study used the HTBI primer set for a first-round RT-PCR of the TCR CDR3. TCRdb recomputed calls from the multiplex PCR reads with MiXCR, one row per CDR3 protein. The sample has some 620,000 distinct CDR3 sequences, 15% to 20% seen once. Sequenced input: blood. The receptors originated from a woman in her twenties or thirties with Graves' hyperthyroidism.

This clonotype was recorded many times. This chain uses TRBV28 with TRBJ1-1; perhaps TRBD1 as D (6 bases). The germline CDR1 and CDR2 sequences are MDHEN and SYDVKM. V was cut by 4 bases and J by 6 bases, with 18 bases left in between. The CDR3 runs 15 residues. The CDR3 DNA reads as TGTGCCAGCAGTTCCCGTGGGACATCGGGCCCTGAAGCTTTCTTT. Amino acids: CASSSRGTSGPEAFF.

This clonotype was recorded at least ten times. J is TRBJ2-1 and V is TRBV6-2 or TRBV6-3; 12 nucleotides line up with TRBD2. In germline, CDR1 is MNHEY, CDR2 SVGEGT. This CDR3 is built from 17 residues. The V gene end was trimmed by 2 bases and the J gene end by 7 bases; junction bases not matched to a gene: 9. The CDR3 nucleotides read TGTGCCAGCAGTTACGGGACTAGCGGGTCCCTCCGGAATGAGCAGTTCTTC. It translates to CASSYGTSGSLRNEQFF.

J is TRBJ2-7 and V is TRBV9; 9 bases fit TRBD1. After removal of 3 bases from V and 7 bases from J, the junction contained 8 bases not matched to a gene. CDR3 size: 14 residues. Per germline, CDR1 SGDLS and CDR2 YYNGEE. CDR3 coding DNA: TGTGCCAGCAGCGAGGGGGGACAGGGTGAAGAGCAGTACTTC. This codes for CASSEGGQGEEQYF.

This clonotype was observed many times. The chain employs TRBV2 and TRBJ2-7; perhaps TRBD2 as D (5 bases). The length of the CDR3 is 15 residues. V gave up 7 bases and J gave up 0 bases, with 16 bases separating them. CDR1 is SNHLY, CDR2 FYNNEI, per germline. The CDR3 spells CASNSGSSASYEQYF. In DNA, the CDR3 is TGTGCCAGCAACTCTGGTAGTAGCGCCTCCTACGAGCAGTACTTC.

The chain links TRBV4-2 to TRBJ2-7; possibly TRBD2 for D (6 bases). This CDR3 is 17 amino acids long. The V and J ends lost 4 bases and 3 bases respectively, with 22 bases between them. Germline CDR1 LGHNA, CDR2 YNFKEQ. The CDR3 sequence: CASSPSLTRDENYEQYF. As DNA, the CDR3 is TGTGCCAGCAGCCCCTCCCTGACTAGGGACGAGAACTACGAGCAGTACTTC.

This clonotype was detected ten times or more. V is TRBV11-3 and J is TRBJ2-3, with TRBD2 matching 10 bases. Germline CDR1 is SGHNT and CDR2 is YENEEA. Trimming at V came to 8 bases and at J to 1 base, leaving 6 bases not matched to a gene. The CDR3 length is 15 residues. The CDR3 loop is CASGAGTSGTDTQYF. For the CDR3, the DNA is TGTGCCAGCGGGGCCGGGACTAGCGGCACAGATACGCAGTATTTT.

Only a few counts were recorded for this clonotype. The rearrangement joins TRBV5-1 to TRBJ2-2; weak D call: TRBD1 (6 bases). Germline CDR1 and CDR2: SGHRS and YFSETQ. The CDR3 totals 15 residues. The V end was cut by 3 bases, the J end by 6 bases, with 15 bases between. CDR3 sequence reads: CASSYGYRVAGELFF. CDR3 bases: TGCGCCAGCAGCTATGGATACAGGGTTGCCGGGGAGCTGTTTTTT.

The chain has TRBV2 and TRBJ2-5, with D perhaps TRBD1 (5 bases). Germline V gene data show CDR1 as SNHLY and CDR2 as FYNNEI. The V end was cut by 4 bases, the J end by 2 bases, with 11 bases between. This CDR3 spans 14 amino acids. The CDR3 DNA reads TGTGCCAGCAGTGTAGGGGCAGGACAAGAGACCCAGTACTTC. It is translated as CASSVGAGQETQYF. The full variable domain, rest sourced from reference TRBV2 and TRBJ2-5, is EPEVTQTPSHQVTQMGQEVILRCVPISNHLYFYWYRQILGQKVEFLVSFYNNEISEKSEIFDDQFSVERPDGSNFTLKIRSTKLEDSAMYFCASSVGAGQETQYFGPGTRLLVL.

This clonotype showed up just a few times. The rearrangement links TRBV28 to TRBJ1-2; TRBD1 matches at 8 bases. The trim removed 3 bases at V and 2 bases at J, leaving 2 bases unmatched. Germline values: CDR1 MDHEN, CDR2 SYDVKM. This CDR3 comprises 14 residues. CDR3: CASSFAGGNYGYTF. The CDR3 region has the DNA TGTGCCAGCAGTTTCGCAGGGGGCAACTATGGCTACACCTTC.

This sequence joins TRBV7-2 and TRBJ2-3, with D perhaps TRBD2 (5 bases). Germline CDR1 reads SGHTA; CDR2 reads FQGNSA. Between the trimmed V and J ends, which lost 4 bases and 7 bases, there was a span of 12 bases. CDR3 size: 13 residues. The CDR3 protein is CASSSRTGNTQYF. The CDR3 coding sequence is TGTGCCAGCAGCTCGAGAACCGGGAATACGCAGTATTTT.

This clonotype has only a few counts. The chain couples TRBV29-1 to TRBJ2-3; no clear D. The germline V and J ends were trimmed by 1 base and 1 base, with 9 bases remaining between them. Germline loops: CDR1 SQVTM, CDR2 ANQGSEA. The CDR3 is 14 amino acids. This chain's CDR3 is CSVEAAWGTDTQYF. The DNA of the CDR3 is TGCAGCGTTGAAGCCGCATGGGGCACAGATACGCAGTATTTT.

The chain recombines TRBV10-3 with TRBJ2-2, with D possibly matching TRBD1 (6 bases). Germline CDR1 reads ENHRY; CDR2 reads SYGVKD. V shed 3 bases and J shed 4 bases, with 12 bases lying between them. The CDR3 has 15 amino acids. The CDR3 sequence is CAISEAWGLTGELFF. The CDR3 region has the DNA TGTGCCATCAGTGAAGCTTGGGGGCTCACCGGGGAGCTGTTTTTT.

This clonotype has a count of ten or more. V usage is TRBV18 and J usage is TRBJ2-1; TRBD1 aligns across 10 bases. The CDR3 contains 14 residues. V was clipped by 5 bases and J by 8 bases; unmatched bases: 6. Germline values: CDR1 KGHSH, CDR2 LQKENI. The CDR3 reads CASSRTGGFDEQFF. The CDR3, as DNA: TGTGCCAGCTCAAGGACAGGGGGGTTCGATGAGCAGTTCTTC.

The J gene is TRBJ2-4, the V gene TRBV2, with a weak D call TRBD1 (5 bases). Germline CDR1 is SNHLY and CDR2 is FYNNEI. The V gene lost 1 base and the J gene lost 1 base, with 11 bases spanning the gap. This CDR3 has 16 amino acids. The CDR3 nucleotides are TGTGCCAGCAGTGAAGGTCGACAGTTCGCCAAAAACATTCAGTACTTC. As protein: CASSEGRQFAKNIQYF.